This TCR beta chain appears in the sequencing data of a study of blood T cells in healthy people across ages. Healthy Russian Caucasian donors spanned ages about 6 to 100 years. This clonotype was found a few times. The use of a sample-barcoded 5' primer and a J-beta primer mix characterized a second PCR of roughly 7 to 11 cycles. TCRdb re-analysed the 5' RACE reads in MiXCR, keeping a single row per CDR3 protein. The profile shows about 970,000 distinct CDR3 sequences, about 53% of them singletons. Trimming stripped 6 bases from V and 6 bases from J, with 18 bases between. CDR3 length: 14 amino acids.

The chain couples TRBV12-3 or TRBV12-4 to TRBJ2-7; D remains unclear. The clonotype was recovered from an older woman in good health. Sample: blood. The CDR3 here is CASSPPPVSGEQYF. As DNA, the CDR3 is TGTGCCAGCAGCCCGCCGCCGGTATCGGGCGAGCAGTACTTC.